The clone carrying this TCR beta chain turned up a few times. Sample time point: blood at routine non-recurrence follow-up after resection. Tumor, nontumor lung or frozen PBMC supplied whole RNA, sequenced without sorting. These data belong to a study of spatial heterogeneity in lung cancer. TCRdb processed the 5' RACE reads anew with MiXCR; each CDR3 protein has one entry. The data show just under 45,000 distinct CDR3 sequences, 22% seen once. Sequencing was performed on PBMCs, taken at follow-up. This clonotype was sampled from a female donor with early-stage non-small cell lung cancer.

CDR3 in DNA: TGTGCCAGCAGCCTGACTAGCGGGGGAACAGAGACCCAGTACTTC. Translated: CASSLTSGGTETQYF. The rearrangement links TRBV7-2 to TRBJ2-5; 12 bases match TRBD2. The CDR3 length is 15 residues. Germline CDR1 reads SGHTA; CDR2 reads FQGNSA. After removal of 5 bases from V and 4 bases from J, the junction contained 5 bases not matched to a gene.